This T cell receptor beta chain comes out of a study of T cell responses to AZD1222 COVID-19 vaccine. Of note for this clone: Its antigen is not identified.

V lost 5 bases and J 13 bases, leaving 15 bases between the germline ends. The germline CDR1 and CDR2 sequences are SGHTA and FQGNSA. This CDR3 is built from 12 residues. Sequenced by immunoSEQ multiplex PCR; TCRdb stores in-frame clones only, minus some. The top ten hold around 21% of the sample, which has some 86,000 clones, approximately 80% seen once. Study-wide results and caveats: When two AZD1222 doses had been given, Spike-specific TCR breadth and depth rose. Unmutated regions of variants are reportedly targeted by nearly half of spike-specific TCRs. The span of vaccine-associated CD4 TCRs extended across spike, with dominance at 160-218 and 743-854. Donors, mostly white British, included more females; clonal diversity was possibly underestimated.

The receptor's source is an adult in good health. Sequenced material: peripheral blood, taken on day 0 of AZD1222 vaccination. This rearrangement joins TRBV7-2 to TRBJ2-1; a weak D match, TRBD1 (6 bases). In DNA, the CDR3 is TGTGCCAGCAGCCCACAGGGAGTGGTCCAGTTCTTC. Residues: CASSPQGVVQFF.